A selection of T cell receptor beta chains follows, all from one sample in a study of cytomegalovirus exposure and HLA in healthy donors. Produced via immunoSEQ multiplex PCR; TCRdb's table is partial and in-frame only. The sample holds 150,000 to 200,000 clones; around 83% are singletons and the top ten take 1.5% to 2%. What was sequenced was PBMCs. All receptors derive from a man aged 50 or older in good health and CMV-seronegative. Each CDR3 is given with its conserved first and last residue. The D gene is left open where the match is weak. The listing skips clone size in some rows; elsewhere it reads once, few, many or a size class.

CDR3 length | D gene | J gene | clone size | V gene | CDR3 protein | CDR3 DNA
14 | NA | TRBJ1-2 | NA | TRBV19 | CASSISTPFYGYTF | TGTGCCAGTAGTATTTCTACGCCATTCTATGGCTACACCTTC
14 | NA | TRBJ2-5 | NA | TRBV18 | CASSPPAGGETQYF | TGTGCCAGCTCACCACCTGCCGGGGGAGAGACCCAGTACTTC
15 | TRBD2 | TRBJ2-3 | NA | TRBV7-8 | CASSSSGPSTDTQYF | TGTGCCAGCAGCTCTAGCGGGCCTAGCACAGATACGCAGTATTTT
13 | NA | TRBJ1-4 | few | TRBV4-3 | CASSRQEREKLFF | TGCGCCAGCAGCCGACAAGAAAGGGAAAAACTGTTTTTT
11 | NA | TRBJ2-1 | NA | TRBV18 | CASSRGDEQFF | TGTGCCAGCTCACGGGGGGATGAGCAGTTCTTC
14 | NA | TRBJ2-5 | NA | TRBV18 | CASSLRRGQETQYF | TGTGCCAGCTCACTGAGGCGCGGTCAAGAGACCCAGTACTTC
12 | NA | TRBJ2-3 | NA | TRBV7-2 | CASRLGLDTQYF | TGTGCCAGCAGGTTAGGACTCGATACGCAGTATTTT
14 | NA | TRBJ2-7 | NA | TRBV6-5 | CASSYSIATYEQYF | TGTGCCAGCAGTTACTCGATCGCGACCTACGAGCAGTACTTC
13 | NA | TRBJ2-5 | NA | TRBV25-1 | CASSEYDRETQYF | TGTGCCAGCAGTGAATACGACAGGGAGACCCAGTACTTC
14 | NA | TRBJ1-5 | NA | TRBV7-2 | CASSFLGVNQPQHF | TGTGCCAGCAGCTTTTTAGGGGTCAATCAGCCCCAGCATTTT
13 | NA | TRBJ1-1 | NA | TRBV25-1 | CASKHRYNTEAFF | TGTGCCAGCAAACATCGATATAACACTGAAGCTTTCTTT
14 | TRBD1 | TRBJ2-5 | NA | TRBV6-5 | CASSYGQGVQTQYF | TGTGCCAGCAGTTACGGACAGGGCGTACAGACCCAGTACTTC
17 | TRBD1 | TRBJ1-1 | NA | TRBV28 | CASTLPAAGQGASEAFF | TGTGCCAGCACCCTGCCAGCAGCCGGACAGGGGGCATCTGAAGCTTTCTTT
14 | TRBD2 | TRBJ2-7 | NA | TRBV6-6 | CASTKTSGRYEQYF | TGTGCCAGCACCAAGACTAGCGGGAGGTACGAGCAGTACTTC
14 | TRBD1 | TRBJ2-7 | NA | TRBV25-1 | CASSGGTGTNEQYF | TGTGCCAGCAGCGGAGGGACAGGGACGAACGAGCAGTACTTC
16 | TRBD2 | TRBJ2-7 | once | TRBV14 | CASSRMTSGNSYEQYF | TGTGCCAGCAGCCGGATGACTAGCGGGAACTCCTACGAGCAGTACTTC
14 | NA | TRBJ2-2 | NA | TRBV19 | CASSSNDAISGLFF | TGTGCCAGTAGTTCAAATGACGCAATCTCGGGGCTGTTTTTT
14 | TRBD2 | TRBJ2-5 | NA | TRBV5-4 | CASSLAGGPETQYF | TGTGCCAGCAGCTTGGCGGGAGGGCCAGAGACCCAGTACTTC
16 | TRBD2 | TRBJ2-5 | NA | TRBV5-5 | CASSAGGLAGRETQYF | TGTGCCAGCAGCGCGGGCGGACTAGCGGGTCGGGAGACCCAGTACTTC
13 | TRBD1 | TRBJ2-3 | NA | TRBV19 | CASSISGGDTQYF | TGTGCCAGTAGTATATCAGGGGGAGATACGCAGTATTTT
14 | TRBD1 | TRBJ1-1 | NA | TRBV18 | CASSPGQGLGEAFF | TGTGCCAGCTCCCCGGGACAGGGGCTCGGTGAAGCTTTCTTT
14 | TRBD2 | TRBJ2-7 | NA | TRBV7-9 | CASSLGLAGGEQYF | TGTGCCAGCAGCTTGGGACTAGCGGGGGGCGAGCAGTACTTC
13 | NA | TRBJ1-1 | NA | TRBV11-2 | CASSWVGALEAFF | TGTGCCAGCAGTTGGGTGGGAGCCCTCGAAGCTTTCTTT
14 | NA | TRBJ1-1 | NA | TRBV19 | CASLKGGAITEAFF | TGTGCCAGCCTAAAAGGTGGGGCGATCACTGAAGCTTTCTTT
18 | NA | TRBJ2-1 | NA | TRBV7-3 | CASSSLTAGGQSYNEQFF | TGTGCCAGCAGCTCCCTTACCGCCGGGGGACAGTCCTACAATGAGCAGTTCTTC
14 | NA | TRBJ1-5 | NA | TRBV28 | CASSLGGVNQPQHF | TGTGCCAGCAGTTTAGGGGGGGTAAATCAGCCCCAGCATTTT
18 | NA | TRBJ2-2 | NA | TRBV7-8 | CASSLLGRGKGFPGELFF | TGTGCCAGCAGCTTACTGGGGCGGGGAAAAGGTTTCCCCGGGGAGCTGTTTTTT
15 | TRBD1 | TRBJ1-5 | NA | TRBV29-1 | CSVEGDRGMEQPQHF | TGCAGCGTTGAAGGCGACAGGGGCATGGAGCAGCCCCAGCATTTT
15 | NA | TRBJ1-1 | NA | TRBV5-6 | CASSALDRLGTEAFF | TGTGCCAGCAGCGCCTTGGACAGATTAGGCACTGAAGCTTTCTTT
15 | NA | TRBJ1-5 | once | TRBV7-6 | CASSLAVGAGQPQHF | TGTGCCAGCAGCTTAGCGGTGGGGGCGGGTCAGCCCCAGCATTTT
16 | TRBD1 | TRBJ2-1 | NA | TRBV18 | CASSPRQSNRGDEQFF | TGTGCCAGCTCACCACGACAATCGAACAGGGGTGATGAGCAGTTCTTC
14 | NA | TRBJ2-4 | NA | TRBV5-6 | CASTLGWGGNIQYF | TGTGCCAGCACCCTGGGATGGGGCGGAAACATTCAGTACTTC
16 | TRBD2 | TRBJ2-1 | NA | TRBV7-2 | CASSPGLAGGGNEQFF | TGTGCCAGCAGCCCTGGACTAGCGGGAGGTGGAAATGAGCAGTTCTTC
16 | NA | TRBJ2-3 | once | TRBV7-2 | CASSPYWGGATDTQYF | TGTGCCAGCAGCCCATACTGGGGGGGGGCGACAGATACGCAGTATTTT
12 | NA | TRBJ1-2 | NA | TRBV18 | CASSLPGLGYTF | TGTGCCAGCTCACTACCTGGCCTGGGCTACACCTTC
16 | TRBD2 | TRBJ2-1 | few | TRBV6-1 | CASSEASGGDYNEQFF | TGTGCCAGCAGTGAAGCGAGCGGGGGGGATTACAATGAGCAGTTCTTC
15 | NA | TRBJ2-2 | NA | TRBV9 | CASSVGQQNTGELFF | TGTGCCAGCAGCGTTGGACAGCAGAACACCGGGGAGCTGTTTTTT
13 | NA | TRBJ2-7 | once | TRBV28 | CASSLDNSYEQYF | TGTGCCAGCAGTTTGGACAACTCCTACGAGCAGTACTTC
13 | NA | TRBJ2-2 | NA | TRBV5-6 | CASSRGGTGELFF | TGTGCCAGCAGCCGGGGTGGCACCGGGGAGCTGTTTTTT
18 | TRBD1 | TRBJ2-7 | NA | TRBV2 | CASRRNRQGAIPNYEQYF | TGTGCCAGCAGACGAAACCGGCAGGGGGCCATCCCGAACTACGAGCAGTACTTC
14 | NA | TRBJ2-7 | NA | TRBV28 | CASSSVSVTYEQYF | TGTGCCAGCAGTTCGGTTAGCGTGACCTACGAGCAGTACTTC
16 | TRBD2 | TRBJ2-5 | NA | TRBV7-7 | CASSLSGTSGQETQYF | TGTGCTAGCAGCTTGTCCGGGACTAGCGGTCAAGAGACCCAGTACTTC
17 | TRBD1 | TRBJ2-2 | NA | TRBV5-1 | CASSLGGDRGSTGELFF | TGCGCCAGCAGCTTGGGGGGGGACAGGGGAAGCACCGGGGAGCTGTTTTTT
15 | TRBD2 | TRBJ2-5 | once | TRBV7-9 | CASSARLAGAETQYF | TGTGCCAGCAGCGCCCGACTAGCGGGAGCGGAGACCCAGTACTTC
14 | NA | TRBJ2-5 | NA | TRBV28 | CASSSGGSLKTQYF | TGTGCCAGTTCTAGTGGGGGGTCACTTAAGACCCAGTACTTC
15 | TRBD2 | TRBJ2-7 | NA | TRBV7-3 | CASSLGTSGFYEQYF | TGTGCCAGCAGCTTAGGGACTAGCGGGTTTTACGAGCAGTACTTC
15 | TRBD1 | TRBJ2-7 | NA | TRBV25-1 | CASSESGTEPYEQYF | TGTGCCAGCAGTGAATCGGGGACAGAACCATACGAGCAGTACTTC
13 | NA | TRBJ1-4 | few | TRBV19 | CASSMTGGEKLFF | TGTGCCAGTAGTATGACAGGAGGCGAAAAACTGTTTTTT